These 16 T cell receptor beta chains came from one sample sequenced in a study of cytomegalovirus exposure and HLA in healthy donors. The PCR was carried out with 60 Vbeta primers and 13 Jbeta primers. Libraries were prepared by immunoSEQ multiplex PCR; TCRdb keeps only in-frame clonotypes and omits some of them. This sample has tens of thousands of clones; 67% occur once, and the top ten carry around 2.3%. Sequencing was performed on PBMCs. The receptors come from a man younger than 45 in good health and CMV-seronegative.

The CDR3 nucleotides are TGCAGCGTTGAACCGGTCCGGCGGGACGCGAGCACAGATACGCAGTATTTT. It encodes CSVEPVRRDASTDTQYF. The chain employs TRBV29-1 and TRBJ2-3; D is perhaps TRBD2 (6 bases). CDR3 length: 17 amino acids. Deletions cut 2 bases from V and 0 bases from J, with 18 bases between. The germline V gene encodes CDR1 SQVTM and CDR2 ANQGSEA.

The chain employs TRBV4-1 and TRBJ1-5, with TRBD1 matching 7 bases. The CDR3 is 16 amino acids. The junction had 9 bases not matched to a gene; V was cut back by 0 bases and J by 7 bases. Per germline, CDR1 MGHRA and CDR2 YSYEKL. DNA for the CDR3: TGCGCCAGCAGCCAAGATAGACAGGGCCTGAACCAGCCCCAGCATTTT. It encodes CASSQDRQGLNQPQHF.

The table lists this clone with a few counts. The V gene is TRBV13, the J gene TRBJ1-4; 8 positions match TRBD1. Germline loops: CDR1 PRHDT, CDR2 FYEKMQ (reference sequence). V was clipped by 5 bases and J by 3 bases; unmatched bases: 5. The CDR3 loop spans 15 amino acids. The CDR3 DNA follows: TGTGCCAGCAGCGGTACAGGGGGTGCTAATGAAAAACTGTTTTTT. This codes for CASSGTGGANEKLFF.

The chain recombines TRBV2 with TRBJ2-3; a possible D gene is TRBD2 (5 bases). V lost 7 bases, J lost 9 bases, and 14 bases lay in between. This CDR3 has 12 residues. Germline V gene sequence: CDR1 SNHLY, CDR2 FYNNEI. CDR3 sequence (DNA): TGTGCCAGCACCGAAGGGAGCGGCACGCAGTATTTT. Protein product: CASTEGSGTQYF.

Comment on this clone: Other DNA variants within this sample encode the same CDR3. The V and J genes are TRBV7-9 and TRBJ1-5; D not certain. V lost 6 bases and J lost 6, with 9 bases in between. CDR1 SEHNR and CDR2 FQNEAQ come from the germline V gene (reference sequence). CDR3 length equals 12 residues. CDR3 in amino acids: CASSPGGQPQHF. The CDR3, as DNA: TGTGCCAGCAGTCCCGGCGGTCAGCCCCAGCATTTT.

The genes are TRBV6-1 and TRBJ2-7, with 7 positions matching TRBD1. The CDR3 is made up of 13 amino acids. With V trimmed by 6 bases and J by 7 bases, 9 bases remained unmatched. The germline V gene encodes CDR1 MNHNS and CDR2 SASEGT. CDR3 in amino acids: CASSATGAEEQYF. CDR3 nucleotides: TGTGCCAGCAGCGCCACAGGGGCGGAGGAGCAGTACTTC.

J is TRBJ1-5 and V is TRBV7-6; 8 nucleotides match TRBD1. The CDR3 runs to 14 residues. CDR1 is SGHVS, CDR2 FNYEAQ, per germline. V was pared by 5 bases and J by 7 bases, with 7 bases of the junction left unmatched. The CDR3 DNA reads TGTGCCAGCAGCCGAGGACAGGGAGGGCAGCCCCAGCATTTT. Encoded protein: CASSRGQGGQPQHF.

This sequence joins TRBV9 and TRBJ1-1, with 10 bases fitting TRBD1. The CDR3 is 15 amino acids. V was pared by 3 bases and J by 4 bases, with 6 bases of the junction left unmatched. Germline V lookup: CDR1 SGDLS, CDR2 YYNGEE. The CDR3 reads CASSGPTGGGTEAFF. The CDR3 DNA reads TGTGCCAGCAGCGGACCGACAGGGGGCGGCACTGAAGCTTTCTTT.

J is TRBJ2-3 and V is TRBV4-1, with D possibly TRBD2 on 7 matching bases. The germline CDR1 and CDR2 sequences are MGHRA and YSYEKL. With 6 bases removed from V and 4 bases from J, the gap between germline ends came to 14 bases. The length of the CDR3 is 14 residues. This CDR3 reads CASSYGGPADTQYF. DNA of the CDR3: TGCGCCAGCAGTTACGGGGGGCCGGCAGATACGCAGTATTTT.

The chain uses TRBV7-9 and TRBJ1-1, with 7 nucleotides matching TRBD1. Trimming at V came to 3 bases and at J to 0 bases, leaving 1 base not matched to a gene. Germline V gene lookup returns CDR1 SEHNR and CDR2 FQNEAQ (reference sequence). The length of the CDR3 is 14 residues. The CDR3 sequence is CASSLGQLNTEAFF. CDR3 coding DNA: TGTGCCAGCAGCTTGGGACAGCTGAACACTGAAGCTTTCTTT. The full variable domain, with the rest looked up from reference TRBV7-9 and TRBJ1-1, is DTGVSQNPRHKITKRGQNVTFRCDPISEHNRLYWYRQTLGQGPEFLTYFQNEAQLEKSRLLSDRFSAERPKGSFSTLEIQRTEQGDSAMYLCASSLGQLNTEAFFGQGTRLTVV.

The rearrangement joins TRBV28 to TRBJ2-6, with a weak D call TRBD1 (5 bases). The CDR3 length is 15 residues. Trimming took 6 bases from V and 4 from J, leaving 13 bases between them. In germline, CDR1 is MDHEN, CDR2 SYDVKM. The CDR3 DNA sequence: TGTGCCAGCAGCGGACATTCTGTAGGGGCCAACGTCCTGACTTTC. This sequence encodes CASSGHSVGANVLTF.

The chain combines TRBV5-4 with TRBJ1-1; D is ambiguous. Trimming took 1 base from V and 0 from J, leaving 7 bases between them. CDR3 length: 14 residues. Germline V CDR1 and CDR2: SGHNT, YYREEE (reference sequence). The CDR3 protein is CASSLRGMNTEAFF. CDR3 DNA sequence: TGTGCCAGCAGCTTGCGGGGAATGAACACTGAAGCTTTCTTT.

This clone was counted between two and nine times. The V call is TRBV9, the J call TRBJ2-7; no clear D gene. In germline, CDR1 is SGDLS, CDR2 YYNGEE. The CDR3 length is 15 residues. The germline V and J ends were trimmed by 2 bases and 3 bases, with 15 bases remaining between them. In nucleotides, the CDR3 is TGTGCCAGCAGCGTTCAAGCCGGGTCCCTCTACGAGCAGTACTTC. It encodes CASSVQAGSLYEQYF.

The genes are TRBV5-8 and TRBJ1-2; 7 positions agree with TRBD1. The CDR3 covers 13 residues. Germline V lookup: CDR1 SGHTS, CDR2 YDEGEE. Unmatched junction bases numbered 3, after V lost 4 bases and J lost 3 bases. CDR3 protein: CASSLGQDYGYTF. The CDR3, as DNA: TGTGCCAGCAGCCTCGGACAGGACTATGGCTACACCTTC.

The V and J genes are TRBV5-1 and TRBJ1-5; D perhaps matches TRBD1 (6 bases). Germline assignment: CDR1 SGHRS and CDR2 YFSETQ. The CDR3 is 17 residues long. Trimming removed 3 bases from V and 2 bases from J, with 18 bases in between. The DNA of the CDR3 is TGCGCCAGCAGCTGGAACACAGGGCCCTGGGGCAATCAGCCCCAGCATTTT. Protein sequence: CASSWNTGPWGNQPQHF.

The CDR3 sequence is CAWSPSGRVSEQYF. The CDR3 DNA reads TGTGCCTGGAGTCCTAGCGGGAGGGTCTCCGAGCAGTACTTC. This chain links TRBV30 with TRBJ2-7, with TRBD2 matching 12 bases. CDR3 length: 14 residues. The germline gives CDR1 GTSNPN, CDR2 SVGIG (reference sequence). Germline trimming cut 2 bases from V and 6 bases from J; bases unmatched to any gene: 5.